Each of the 27 T cell receptor beta chains below was sequenced from the same sample in a study of post-analysis software for immune sequencing data. These receptors are not linked to any known antigen. Unique molecular identifiers were carried by the TCR beta cDNA libraries. TCRdb re-analysed the PCR reads in MiXCR, keeping a single row per CDR3 protein. In the table there are 350,000 to 500,000 distinct CDR3 sequences, 39% of which are singletons. Overall study findings and caveats: Patients carried several TRBV segments more frequently than controls did, and TRBV5-6, TRBV5-1 and TRBV20-1 were among them.

The sample comprised blood. The receptors were gathered from a girl aged 2 to 10 with multiple sclerosis.

This chain connects TRBV28 to TRBJ2-1, with a possible D match to TRBD1 (6 bases). The CDR3 is 16 amino acids. Trimming removed 5 bases from V and 13 bases from J, with 27 bases in between. Germline V gene lookup returns CDR1 MDHEN and CDR2 SYDVKM. CDR3 amino acids: CASSPPRLTGWKGQFF. In DNA, the CDR3 is TGTGCCAGCAGTCCCCCGCGGCTAACAGGGTGGAAAGGTCAGTTCTTC.

The chain recombines TRBV4-1 with TRBJ1-1; tentative D call: TRBD1 (5 bases). Trimming shortened V by 0 bases and J by 1 base, and 21 bases separated the two germline ends. The CDR3 totals 19 residues. Germline V lookup: CDR1 MGHRA, CDR2 YSYEKL. The CDR3: CASSQEGGVKGHPNTEAFF. Written as DNA, the CDR3 is TGCGCCAGCAGCCAAGAGGGGGGGGTGAAAGGACACCCGAACACTGAAGCTTTCTTT.

This clonotype was picked up a small number of times. CDR3 sequence (DNA): TGCGCCAGCAGCCGTTGGGCGGGACACTGGGTGCATGAAGCTTTCTTT. Its translation is CASSRWAGHWVHEAFF. The chain is built from TRBV4-1 and TRBJ1-1, with D possibly matching TRBD1 (6 bases). CDR1 is MGHRA, CDR2 YSYEKL, per germline. The CDR3 totals 16 residues. The V and J ends lost 4 bases and 7 bases respectively, with 22 bases between them.

In this sample, this clonotype turned up a few times. The rearrangement joins TRBV10-3 to TRBJ2-1, with unresolved D. This CDR3 is built from 13 residues. The ends were cut back, 0 bases at V and 7 bases at J, with 7 bases in the middle. CDR1 and CDR2 (germline): ENHRY, SYGVKD. In nucleotides, the CDR3 is TGTGCCATCAGTGAGTCATCCCGGAATGAGCAGTTCTTC. It is translated as CAISESSRNEQFF.

A word on this clonotype: The junction shows a germline mismatch at one end, possibly a read error. V is TRBV12-3 or TRBV12-4 and J is TRBJ2-7, with 7 bases identical to TRBD1. This CDR3 region has 14 residues. The CDR3 nucleotides read TGTGCCAGCAGTTCGGACAGGAGCTCCTGCGAGCAGTACTTC. Its protein product is CASSSDRSSCEQYF.

This clonotype turned up a few times. The chain carries TRBV7-6 and TRBJ2-7; D gene ambiguous. V was clipped by 4 bases and J by 4 bases, with 11 bases between them. Germline V CDR1 and CDR2: SGHVS, FNYEAQ. This CDR3 is built from 13 residues. The CDR3 spells CASSSLTGYEQYF. The CDR3 nucleotides read TGTGCCAGCAGCTCCCTCACCGGATACGAGCAGTACTTC. Together with reference TRBV7-6 and TRBJ2-7, the CDR3 gives the full variable domain: GAGVSQSPRYKVTKRGQDVALRCDPISGHVSLYWYRQALGQGPEFLTYFNYEAQQDKSGLPNDRFSAERPEGSISTLTIQRTEQRDSAMYRCASSSLTGYEQYFGPGTRLTVT.

In this sample, this clonotype turned up a few times. This rearrangement joins TRBV6-2 or TRBV6-3 to TRBJ2-4; 8 bases agree with TRBD1. CDR3 length equals 14 residues. With 6 bases clipped from V and 9 bases from J, the junction kept 10 bases outside the gene matches. Germline values: CDR1 MNHEY, CDR2 SVGEGT. DNA of the CDR3: TGTGCCAGCAGCACACCACCTACAGGGGGCATTCAGTACTTC. Encoded protein: CASSTPPTGGIQYF.

The chain uses TRBV9 and TRBJ1-4; D is uncertain. This CDR3 comprises 14 residues. Per the germline V gene, CDR1 is SGDLS and CDR2 is YYNGEE. The ends were cut back, 6 bases at V and 3 bases at J, with 12 bases in the middle. CDR3 loop: CASTPGGANEKLFF. The CDR3 DNA reads TGTGCCAGCACCCCGGGTGGGGCTAATGAAAAACTGTTTTTT.

The chain recombines TRBV14 with TRBJ1-2; no clear D gene. Looked up from germline, CDR1 is SGHDN and CDR2 is FVKESK. V lost 0 bases and J 3 bases, leaving 14 bases between the germline ends. The CDR3 covers 16 residues. As DNA, the CDR3 is TGTGCCAGCAGCCAAGAATCCGGGGTGGAAGACTATGGCTACACCTTC. It codes for CASSQESGVEDYGYTF.

Notes on this clonotype: At one end, the junction sequence differs from germline, possibly due to a read error. The V gene is TRBV29-1, the J gene TRBJ2-3, with D unresolved. The CDR3 extends over 14 amino acids. Germline values: CDR1 SQVTM, CDR2 ANQGSEA. The CDR3 region has the DNA TGCAGCGCTACGAGACTGGTCGGCACAGATACGCCGTATTTT. This sequence encodes CSATRLVGTDTPYF.

The V gene is TRBV4-2, the J gene TRBJ2-3; D is undetermined. Trimming stripped 0 bases from V and 4 bases from J, with 8 bases between. The CDR3 is 14 amino acids. Germline V gene sequence: CDR1 LGHNA, CDR2 YNFKEQ. The CDR3 sequence: CASSQDPLPDTQYF. The CDR3 DNA reads as TGTGCCAGCAGCCAAGACCCCCTCCCAGATACGCAGTATTTT.

The rearrangement joins TRBV20-1 to TRBJ2-7, with TRBD2 matching over 9 bases. J gave up 2 bases and V 0 bases, and 5 bases lay outside the gene matches. CDR1 is DFQATT, CDR2 SNEGSKA, per germline (reference sequence). CDR3 length: 15 residues. In nucleotides, the CDR3 is TGCAGTGCTAGAGAGCTTGCTAGCGGGACCTACGAGCAGTACTTC. Amino acids: CSARELASGTYEQYF.

On this clonotype: Here the CDR3 omits its conserved ending phenylalanine or tryptophan, so a read error is the likely source. V usage is TRBV5-1 and J usage is TRBJ2-6; D is unclear. Germline V gives CDR1 SGHRS, CDR2 YFSETQ. Trimming left V 4 bases short and J 0 bases short, with 14 bases between. This CDR3 has 17 residues. The CDR3 DNA reads as TGCGCCAGCAGCAAGCGACCGATGAGCTCTGGGGCCAACGTCCTGACTGTC. Its protein is CASSKRPMSSGANVLTV.

As for this clonotype: A single base separates this from a much larger clone, so it may be a read error. This sequence joins TRBV29-1 and TRBJ2-4; tentatively, D is TRBD1 (5 bases). The V gene's germline CDR1 is SQVTM and CDR2 ANQGSEA. The V gene lost 1 base and the J gene lost 15 bases, with 19 bases spanning the gap. CDR3 size: 13 residues. The CDR3 spells CSVEGGPLGGSYF. Here the CDR3 DNA reads TGCAGCGTTGAAGGGGGCCCCCTCGGTGGTTCGTACTTC.

There are a few counts of this clonotype. This rearrangement joins TRBV20-1 to TRBJ1-4; tentatively, D is TRBD1 (6 bases). V was cut by 3 bases and J by 5 bases, with 10 bases left in between. Germline CDR1 DFQATT, CDR2 SNEGSKA (reference sequence). The CDR3 loop spans 13 amino acids. This chain's CDR3 is CSARDSPNEKLFF. Written as DNA, the CDR3 is TGCAGTGCTAGGGACAGCCCCAATGAAAAACTGTTTTTT.

The chain combines TRBV7-8 with TRBJ2-7; the match to TRBD1 covers 7 bases. This CDR3 has 15 amino acids. The V gene's germline CDR1 is SGHVS and CDR2 FQNEAQ. V gave up 1 base and J gave up 1 base; unmatched junction bases: 4. CDR3 DNA sequence: TGTGCCAGCAGCTTAGAGACAGGGCCTTCCTACGAGCAGTACTTC. It encodes CASSLETGPSYEQYF.

As concerns this clonotype: A read error may account for a junction end that differs from germline. The chain joins TRBV28 to TRBJ2-4, with D perhaps matching TRBD2 (5 bases). Gene TRBJ2-7 matches the end of the DNA better, so the J call may be wrong. Germline V gives CDR1 MDHEN, CDR2 SYDVKM. The CDR3 extends over 13 amino acids. The CDR3 DNA reads as TGCGCCAGCAGTTTTCCTTCTACTAGCGAGCAGTACTTC. It is translated as CASSFPSTSEQYF.

This clonotype was counted between two and nine times. The chain links TRBV27 to TRBJ2-7, with 8 positions matching TRBD1. The CDR3 is 15 residues long. From germline, CDR1 is MNHEY and CDR2 SMNVEV (reference sequence). V shed 0 bases, J shed 2 bases, and the junction held 3 bases outside the gene matches. As DNA, the CDR3 is TGTGCCAGCAGTTTATCGACAGGGGACCCCTACGAGCAGTACTTC. Amino acids: CASSLSTGDPYEQYF.

This clonotype has a single count. The rearrangement links TRBV12-5 to TRBJ1-1; D perhaps matches TRBD1 (6 bases). Germline V gene sequence: CDR1 LGHNT, CDR2 FRNRAP. V gave up 6 bases and J gave up 5 bases, with 22 bases separating them. The CDR3 loop spans 16 amino acids. This CDR3 is CASGLRVGHLVTEAFF. The DNA for the CDR3 is TGTGCTAGTGGCTTGAGAGTGGGACATTTGGTTACTGAAGCTTTCTTT. The full variable domain, completed using reference TRBV12-5 and TRBJ1-1, is DARVTQTPRHKVTEMGQEVTMRCQPILGHNTVFWYRQTMMQGLELLAYFRNRAPLDDSGMPKDRFSAEMPDATLATLKIQPSEPRDSAVYFCASGLRVGHLVTEAFFGQGTRLTVV.

This chain uses TRBV11-2 with TRBJ1-4; a possible D gene is TRBD1 (6 bases). Looked up from germline, CDR1 is SGHAT and CDR2 is FQNNGV. V was clipped by 0 bases and J by 8 bases, with 19 bases between them. This CDR3 region has 17 residues. The CDR3 reads CASSLDYGRGIEEKLFF. The CDR3 DNA reads TGTGCCAGCAGCTTAGATTACGGGAGGGGGATCGAGGAAAAACTGTTTTTT.

This clonotype was counted between two and nine times. This sequence joins TRBV7-6 and TRBJ2-1; 10 bases match TRBD2. The CDR3 has 16 amino acids. V lost 4 bases and J lost 7; bases outside the gene matches: 10. The V gene's germline CDR1 is SGHVS and CDR2 FNYEAQ. The CDR3 here is CASSSVGTSEGNEQFF. The CDR3 DNA reads as TGTGCCAGCAGCTCCGTAGGGACTAGCGAGGGAAATGAGCAGTTCTTC.

In DNA form, the CDR3 reads TGTGCCAGCAGCCCGAGGGACGGGACTGAAGAGACCCAGTACTTC. Translated: CASSPRDGTEETQYF. The chain recombines TRBV13 with TRBJ2-5; possible D gene TRBD2, 6 bases. V was clipped by 5 bases and J by 3 bases, with 16 bases between them. There are 15 residues in the CDR3. The germline V gene encodes CDR1 PRHDT and CDR2 FYEKMQ (reference sequence).

The J gene is TRBJ2-1, the V gene TRBV6-6; D unresolved. Trimming pared 7 bases from V and 5 bases from J, leaving 15 bases between. This CDR3 has 14 residues. CDR1 and CDR2 from the germline V gene are MNHNY and SVGAGI (reference sequence). The CDR3 nucleotides are TGTGCCAGCACCTACCGGGCAGCAGACAATGAGCAGTTCTTC. It is translated as CASTYRAADNEQFF.

The chain carries TRBV9 and TRBJ2-3; D remains unclear. Germline V lookup: CDR1 SGDLS, CDR2 YYNGEE. V shed 4 bases and J shed 6 bases, with 15 bases lying between them. The CDR3 sequence is 14 residues long. CDR3 sequence: CASSPHQKGDTQYF. CDR3 nucleotides: TGTGCCAGCAGCCCCCACCAAAAGGGCGATACGCAGTATTTT.

This clonotype was observed a few times. The chain links TRBV15 to TRBJ2-3; D gene uncertain. Germline CDR1 is LNHNV and CDR2 is YYDKDF (reference sequence). V gave up 1 base and J gave up 2 bases, with 7 bases separating them. This CDR3 region has 14 residues. Here the CDR3 reads CATSRAPATDTQYF. The CDR3 DNA reads as TGTGCCACCAGCAGAGCCCCGGCCACAGATACGCAGTATTTT.

This clonotype was seen at least ten times. A read error may be the cause here, since a much bigger clone is one base away. V and J are TRBV6-2 or TRBV6-3 and TRBJ2-5; TRBD2 is a possible D gene (5 bases). Germline CDR1 MNHEY, CDR2 SVGEGT. Trimming left V 6 bases short and J 4 bases short, with 15 bases between. There are 14 residues in the CDR3. CDR3 DNA sequence: TGTGCCAGCAGGCCGGTGGGAGAAGGAGAGACCCAGTACTTC. This sequence encodes CASRPVGEGETQYF.

The sample holds a few counts of this clonotype. The V gene is TRBV7-2, the J gene TRBJ2-7, with no clear D. This CDR3 comprises 12 residues. Germline CDR1 reads SGHTA; CDR2 reads FQGNSA. V lost 3 bases to trimming and J lost 7 bases, with 10 bases between them. The CDR3 reads CASSFDGREQYF. The CDR3 DNA is TGTGCCAGCAGCTTCGACGGAAGGGAGCAGTACTTC.